Listed below are T cell receptor beta chains from one sample, sequenced in a study of blood T cell repertoires in COVID-19. Only in-frame clones appear in the TCRdb table, and some are missing; sequencing was by immunoSEQ multiplex PCR. This sample carries 240,000 or so clones, about nine tenths of them seen once, and the ten largest clones take 5.5% to 8%. The specimen was peripheral blood. The receptors here all came from a man aged 55 to 70 with acute or convalescent COVID-19. CDR3s include the opening cysteine and the closing phenylalanine or tryptophan. D genes are given only for firm matches. Not every row has a clone size; where given, it reads once, few, many or a size class.

j_gene | d_gene | v_gene | abundance | CDR3aa | CDR3nt
TRBJ1-3 | - | TRBV2 | - | CASSTGRGYTIYF | TGTGCCAGCAGCACAGGGCGTGGATACACCATATATTTT
TRBJ1-4 | - | TRBV6-5 | - | CASRKEWGPNEKLFF | TGTGCCAGCAGAAAAGAGTGGGGCCCTAATGAAAAACTGTTTTTT
TRBJ2-7 | - | TRBV9 | - | CASSVGGHGLGPDYEQYF | TGTGCCAGCAGCGTAGGGGGACACGGTTTGGGCCCGGACTACGAGCAGTACTTC
TRBJ2-7 | TRBD1 | TRBV11-2 | once | CASSRDRRVEQYF | TGTGCCAGCAGCCGGGACAGGAGGGTCGAGCAGTACTTC
TRBJ2-7 | - | TRBV28 | - | CASSLPGSSDYEQYF | TGTGCCAGCAGTTTACCGGGTTCTAGTGACTACGAGCAGTACTTC
TRBJ2-5 | - | TRBV5-5 | few | CASSRRLGAETQYF | TGTGCCAGCAGCCGGAGGCTGGGGGCGGAGACCCAGTACTTC
TRBJ2-7 | - | TRBV9 | once | CASSAAAEDYEQYF | TGTGCCAGCAGCGCCGCAGCGGAAGACTACGAGCAGTACTTC
TRBJ2-3 | TRBD1 | TRBV2 | - | CASGQGDTDTQYF | TGTGCCAGCGGACAGGGAGACACAGATACGCAGTATTTT
TRBJ2-7 | TRBD2 | TRBV5-6 | once | CASSLAETSGRTFSYEQYF | TGTGCCAGCAGCTTGGCCGAGACTAGCGGGAGGACTTTCTCCTACGAGCAGTACTTC
TRBJ2-7 | - | TRBV4-1 | - | CASSQENVGQVYEQYF | TGCGCCAGCAGCCAAGAAAATGTGGGACAAGTCTACGAGCAGTACTTC
TRBJ1-1 | TRBD1 | TRBV28 | - | CASSFFSRWSRDRLLMNTEAFF | TGTGCCAGCAGTTTCTTTTCGAGGTGGTCTAGGGACAGACTACTCATGAACACTGAAGCTTTCTTT
TRBJ2-7 | - | TRBV6-1 | - | CASSEGLAEAYEQYF | TGTGCCAGCAGTGAAGGGTTAGCGGAGGCCTACGAGCAGTACTTC
TRBJ2-2 | - | TRBV27 | - | CASSLIATRHTGELFF | TGTGCCAGCAGTTTAATAGCGACCCGCCACACCGGGGAGCTGTTTTTT
TRBJ1-6 | - | TRBV30 | - | CAWALEGIGNSPLHF | TGTGCCTGGGCCTTGGAGGGAATCGGGAATTCACCCCTCCACTTT
TRBJ2-6 | - | TRBV3-1/TRBV3-2 | - | CASTTETQANVLTF | TGTGCCAGCACCACGGAGACTCAGGCCAACGTCCTGACTTTC
TRBJ1-1 | - | TRBV7-3 | - | CASSFKLAGLTTEAFF | TGTGCCAGCAGCTTCAAGTTAGCAGGGTTGACCACTGAAGCTTTCTTT
TRBJ2-7 | - | TRBV28 | - | CASSFSLAGLSYEQYF | TGTGCCAGCAGTTTTTCCCTAGCAGGCCTCTCCTACGAGCAGTACTTC
TRBJ2-1 | - | TRBV7-2 | - | CASSLAPNNEQFF | TGTGCCAGCAGCTTAGCCCCAAACAATGAGCAGTTCTTC
TRBJ1-3 | TRBD1 | TRBV19 | - | CASSGQAISGNTIYF | TGTGCCAGTAGTGGACAGGCGATCTCTGGAAACACCATATATTTT
TRBJ2-7 | - | TRBV12-3/TRBV12-4 | - | CASSSSSGEQYF | TGTGCCAGCAGTTCGAGCTCTGGCGAGCAGTACTTC
TRBJ2-7 | - | TRBV15 | - | CATSKQKPYEQYF | TGTGCCACCAGCAAACAAAAACCCTACGAGCAGTACTTC
TRBJ2-7 | - | TRBV14 | - | CASSQASPTENGYEQYF | TGTGCCAGCAGCCAAGCCTCCCCCACAGAAAATGGATACGAGCAGTACTTC
TRBJ1-3 | - | TRBV6-5 | - | CASSLEQGSGNTIYF | TGTGCCAGCAGCCTCGAGCAGGGCTCTGGAAACACCATATATTTT
TRBJ2-1 | TRBD2 | TRBV3-1/TRBV3-2 | - | CASSQINGRTAGNEQFF | TGTGCCAGCAGCCAAATAAACGGGAGGACCGCCGGCAATGAGCAGTTCTTC
TRBJ2-1 | - | TRBV28 | - | CASRYSSPYNEQFF | TGTGCCAGCAGGTACAGTAGTCCCTACAATGAGCAGTTCTTC
TRBJ1-5 | TRBD1 | TRBV27 | few | CASSLSDRGHDQPQHF | TGTGCCAGCAGCTTATCCGACAGGGGGCACGATCAGCCCCAGCATTTT
TRBJ2-1 | TRBD2 | TRBV28 | once | CASSSIPPGLDAEFF | TGTGCCAGCAGTTCGATACCCCCTGGACTAGACGCGGAGTTCTTC
TRBJ2-1 | TRBD2 | TRBV7-3 | - | CASSRELAGGNEQFF | TGTGCCAGCAGTCGTGAACTAGCGGGAGGGAATGAGCAGTTCTTC
TRBJ1-2 | TRBD1 | TRBV2 | - | CASRWTGAGYTF | TGTGCCAGCAGGTGGACAGGGGCTGGCTACACCTTC
TRBJ2-1 | TRBD2 | TRBV11-1 | - | CASSPRTSATHDEQFF | TGTGCCAGCAGCCCCCGGACTAGCGCAACGCACGATGAGCAGTTCTTC
TRBJ2-5 | - | TRBV7-2 | - | CASSLIWASGRGGGETQYF | TGTGCCAGCAGCTTAATTTGGGCGAGCGGGAGAGGGGGCGGTGAGACCCAGTACTTC
TRBJ2-3 | - | TRBV29-1 | - | CSGKRGDTDTQYF | TGCAGCGGCAAACGGGGAGACACAGATACGCAGTATTTT
TRBJ1-4 | - | TRBV30 | - | CAWSVLGKLFF | TGTGCCTGGAGTGTACTCGGAAAACTGTTTTTT
TRBJ2-1 | TRBD2 | TRBV9 | - | CASSVVGTSRYNEQFF | TGTGCCAGCAGCGTAGTCGGGACTAGCCGATACAATGAGCAGTTCTTC
TRBJ1-6 | - | TRBV27 | - | CASSPGGGLSPLHF | TGTGCCAGCAGCCCCGGGGGGGGACTTTCACCCCTCCACTTT